This T cell receptor beta chain was sequenced for a study of T cell responses to AZD1222 COVID-19 vaccine. Looking at the study overall: Pooled in the analysis were second doses at about 4 or about 12 weeks.

The CDR3 has 12 residues. The V gene lost 6 bases and the J gene lost 11 bases, with 16 bases spanning the gap. Produced via immunoSEQ multiplex PCR; TCRdb's table is partial and in-frame only. Among around 76,000 clones, 80% to 85% were seen once, and the ten largest hold approximately 9.8%. As for this clone: The antigen is not known.

Study conclusions and caveats: Two AZD1222 administrations were followed by greater Spike-specific TCR breadth and depth. The study found vaccine-associated CD4 TCRs spanning spike, dominant at 160-218 and 743-854. In a largely white British group with more females than males, clonal diversity was possibly underestimated.

This clonotype was obtained from an adult in good health. The sequenced sample was peripheral blood, obtained on day 0 of AZD1222 vaccination. The rearrangement uses TRBV12-3 or TRBV12-4 and TRBJ1-1, with D hard to call. CDR3 amino acids: CASSPSTRNAFF. CDR3 sequence (DNA): TGTGCCAGCAGCCCTTCTACCCGAAATGCTTTCTTT.